The 21 T cell receptor beta chains in this list originate from one sample, sequenced in a study of T-cell reconstitution after alpha-beta-depleted transplantation in children. Construction of the TCRbeta library involved unique molecular identifiers. Each CDR3 protein is one row after TCRdb ran MiXCR on the PCR reads. The sample contains 250,000 to 300,000 distinct CDR3 sequences, 7.5% to 9% of which appear only once. These TCRs' antigens remain unknown. Broader study findings: Counts and diversity of T cells one year after transplant came mostly from newly produced T cells.

The source was peripheral blood, collected 360 days after TCRalphabeta/CD19-depleted stem cell transplant. These receptors were taken from a female patient between 2 and 15 years old who had a stem cell transplant for Fanconi anemia, so the T cells may come from the graft donor.

This clonotype occurred a few times. The chain is built from TRBV7-7 and TRBJ2-1; 7 positions match TRBD2. The CDR3 runs 16 residues. CDR1 is SSHAT, CDR2 FNYEAQ, per germline (reference sequence). V shed 1 base and J 5 bases; nucleotides not matched to a gene: 8. CDR3 in amino acids: CASSLGPAGTNNEQFF. Here the CDR3 DNA reads TGTGCCAGCAGCTTAGGACCAGCGGGGACGAACAATGAGCAGTTCTTC.

This clonotype was counted a few times. This sequence joins TRBV7-9 and TRBJ1-4; D ambiguous. The CDR3 is made up of 15 amino acids. V lost 0 bases and J lost 8, with 13 bases in between. Germline V gene lookup returns CDR1 SEHNR and CDR2 FQNEAQ (reference sequence). The CDR3 loop reads CASSLAASPGEKLFF. DNA of the CDR3: TGTGCCAGCAGCTTAGCGGCCTCCCCGGGGGAAAAACTGTTTTTT.

This clonotype was observed a handful of times. This rearrangement joins TRBV6-1 to TRBJ1-1, with 7 bases fitting TRBD1. V lost 5 bases and J lost 0; bases outside the gene matches: 6. CDR1 and CDR2 from the germline V gene are MNHNS and SASEGT. This CDR3 region has 15 residues. The CDR3 DNA sequence: TGTGCCAGCAGTCGGGACAGCTTCATGAACACTGAAGCTTTCTTT. Protein product: CASSRDSFMNTEAFF.

The chain is built from TRBV20-1 and TRBJ2-1, with 11 bases fitting TRBD2. This CDR3 is built from 18 residues. Germline V CDR1 and CDR2: DFQATT, SNEGSKA (reference sequence). Trimming cost V 1 base and J 5 bases; bases outside gene matches: 13. The CDR3 nucleotides read TGCAGTGCTAGAGGTAGCGGGGGGGGCCCCGTCATCCACAATGAGCAGTTCTTC. This gives the protein CSARGSGGGPVIHNEQFF.

The chain's CDR3 is CSATAMNTEAFF. CDR3 bases: TGCAGTGCGACAGCTATGAACACTGAAGCTTTCTTT. The chain recombines TRBV20-1 with TRBJ1-1; D possibly corresponds to TRBD1 (5 bases). V lost 6 bases, J lost 0 bases, and 8 bases lay in between. CDR3 length equals 12 residues. Germline CDR1 is DFQATT and CDR2 is SNEGSKA (reference sequence).

This clonotype appeared a few times. J is TRBJ1-4 and V is TRBV7-9; D unresolved. The CDR3 is 15 amino acids. V lost 1 base to trimming and J lost 2 bases, with 8 bases between them. CDR1 SEHNR and CDR2 FQNEAQ come from the germline V gene (reference sequence). The CDR3 nucleotides are TGTGCCAGCAGCTTAGGCGGTCCGACTAATGAAAAACTGTTTTTT. Amino acid sequence: CASSLGGPTNEKLFF. Combining the CDR3 with reference TRBV7-9 and TRBJ1-4 gives the whole variable domain DTGVSQNPRHKITKRGQNVTFRCDPISEHNRLYWYRQTLGQGPEFLTYFQNEAQLEKSRLLSDRFSAERPKGSFSTLEIQRTEQGDSAMYLCASSLGGPTNEKLFFGSGTQLSVL.

V and J are TRBV4-1 and TRBJ2-5; D is uncertain. The germline V gene has CDR1 MGHRA and CDR2 YSYEKL. CDR3 size: 14 residues. V was clipped by 1 base and J by 7 bases, with 13 bases between them. The CDR3 protein is CASSQVGPSGTQYF. As DNA, the CDR3 is TGCGCCAGCAGCCAAGTTGGACCTTCGGGGACCCAGTACTTC.

The chain employs TRBV20-1 and TRBJ1-2; TRBD1 aligns across 8 bases. This CDR3 region has 14 residues. The germline gives CDR1 DFQATT, CDR2 SNEGSKA (reference sequence). Losses at the gene ends were 5 bases for V and 0 bases for J; bases not matched to a gene: 5. This CDR3 reads CSAATGGANYGYTF. The CDR3 coding sequence is TGCAGTGCTGCCACAGGGGGAGCTAACTATGGCTACACCTTC.

This clonotype was seen repeatedly, ten times or more. The V gene is TRBV20-1, the J gene TRBJ2-1, with 8 bases that match TRBD2. V trimming: 1 base; J trimming: 2 bases; junction bases outside the gene matches: 7. This CDR3 region has 16 residues. Germline V gene data show CDR1 as DFQATT and CDR2 as SNEGSKA (reference sequence). CDR3 residues: CSARVLSSGAYNEQFF. CDR3 bases: TGCAGTGCTAGAGTCCTGAGTAGCGGGGCCTACAATGAGCAGTTCTTC.

The sample holds many counts of this clonotype. The chain joins TRBV6-5 to TRBJ2-6; 7 bases are a match to TRBD2. The CDR3 has 17 amino acids. Unmatched junction bases numbered 3, after V lost 1 base and J lost 0 bases. The V gene's germline CDR1 is MNHEY and CDR2 SVGAGI. The CDR3 is CASSYLVAGSGANVLTF. CDR3 coding DNA: TGTGCCAGCAGTTACTTGGTAGCGGGCTCTGGGGCCAACGTCCTGACTTTC.

This clonotype was observed a few times. This chain connects TRBV7-2 to TRBJ2-7; D may be TRBD2 (6 bases). V was pared by 5 bases and J by 4 bases, with 15 bases between. Looked up from germline, CDR1 is SGHTA and CDR2 is FQGNSA. CDR3 length equals 14 residues. The CDR3 reads CASSLLPGGYEQYF. The CDR3 nucleotides read TGTGCCAGCAGCCTTCTCCCTGGGGGGTACGAGCAGTACTTC. Full variable domain (missing parts from reference TRBV7-2 and TRBJ2-7): GAGVSQSPSNKVTEKGKDVELRCDPISGHTALYWYRQSLGQGLEFLIYFQGNSAPDKSGLPSDRFSAERTGGSVSTLTIQRTQQEDSAVYLCASSLLPGGYEQYFGPGTRLTVT.

This clonotype appeared many times. The chain is built from TRBV11-1 and TRBJ2-3; a weak D match, TRBD2 (6 bases). The CDR3 loop spans 19 amino acids. The V and J ends lost 1 base and 2 bases respectively, with 22 bases between them. The V gene's germline CDR1 is SGHAT and CDR2 FQDESV (reference sequence). The CDR3 nucleotides are TGTGCCAGCAGCTTAGTAATGTCGGCCGGAGGGCGTCCCACAGATACGCAGTATTTT. This translates into CASSLVMSAGGRPTDTQYF.

In its sample, this clonotype was seen many times. V usage is TRBV7-2 and J usage is TRBJ2-1; 9 positions agree with TRBD2. Germline V gene lookup returns CDR1 SGHTA and CDR2 FQGNSA. V lost 1 base and J lost 11; bases outside the gene matches: 6. The CDR3 runs 14 residues. CDR3 sequence (DNA): TGTGCCAGCAGCTTAGGGTCTAGCGGGGATAAGCAGTTCTTC. Protein sequence: CASSLGSSGDKQFF. The full variable domain, in which reference TRBV7-2 and TRBJ2-1 provide the parts outside the CDR3, is GAGVSQSPSNKVTEKGKDVELRCDPISGHTALYWYRQSLGQGLEFLIYFQGNSAPDKSGLPSDRFSAERTGGSVSTLTIQRTQQEDSAVYLCASSLGSSGDKQFFGPGTRLTVL.

This clonotype has only a few counts. This chain's CDR3 is CASSLALGTGDWTGELFF. As DNA, the CDR3 is TGTGCCAGCAGCTTAGCGCTCGGGACAGGGGACTGGACCGGGGAGCTGTTTTTT. This sequence joins TRBV7-2 and TRBJ2-2; TRBD1 matches 10 bases. V was pared by 0 bases and J by 5 bases, with 9 bases of the junction left unmatched. Looked up from germline, CDR1 is SGHTA and CDR2 is FQGNSA. The CDR3 runs to 18 residues.

This clonotype was found many times. This chain joins TRBV27 and TRBJ1-6; D possibly corresponds to TRBD1 (5 bases). The V gene's germline CDR1 is MNHEY and CDR2 SMNVEV (reference sequence). Trimming took 2 bases from V and 9 from J, leaving 8 bases between them. The CDR3 spans 13 residues. The CDR3 nucleotides read TGTGCCAGCAGTTTAGGGGCAGGTTCACCCCTCCACTTT. As protein: CASSLGAGSPLHF.

This clonotype has a handful of counts. J is TRBJ1-1 and V is TRBV7-8; possibly TRBD1 for D (5 bases). The germline CDR1 and CDR2 sequences are SGHVS and FQNEAQ. Trimming removed 3 bases from V and 4 bases from J, with 18 bases in between. This CDR3 comprises 16 residues. The DNA for the CDR3 is TGTGCCAGCAGCTTTGCAGGGACTACCGGGGGCACTGAAGCTTTCTTT. Its translation is CASSFAGTTGGTEAFF.

This clonotype was observed at least ten times. The chain is built from TRBV7-9 and TRBJ2-1; 8 bases agree with TRBD2. The ends lost 1 base at V and 9 bases at J; junction bases unmatched: 5. This CDR3 comprises 14 residues. Looked up from germline, CDR1 is SEHNR and CDR2 is FQNEAQ (reference sequence). Here the CDR3 reads CASSLGSGGGEQFF. Written as DNA, the CDR3 is TGTGCCAGCAGCTTAGGAAGCGGGGGCGGTGAGCAGTTCTTC.

Ten or more counts support this clonotype. V gene TRBV5-1 combines with J gene TRBJ1-1, with D tentatively TRBD1 (5 bases). The CDR3 has 15 amino acids. Trimming removed 0 bases at V and 0 bases at J, with 9 bases between. The germline V gene encodes CDR1 SGHRS and CDR2 YFSETQ. The CDR3 region has the DNA TGCGCCAGCAGCTTGGTACAGGCTATGAACACTGAAGCTTTCTTT. Protein sequence: CASSLVQAMNTEAFF.

This clonotype was seen only a few times. V and J are TRBV28 and TRBJ2-3; 15 bases agree with TRBD2. Germline loops: CDR1 MDHEN, CDR2 SYDVKM. J was trimmed by 9 bases and V by 3 bases; bases with no gene match: 4. This CDR3 contains 15 residues. The CDR3 DNA reads as TGTGCCAGCAGTTTTGGACTAGCGGGAGGGCCGACGCAGTATTTT. This translates into CASSFGLAGGPTQYF.

This clonotype was found a few times. V is TRBV3-1 and J is TRBJ2-7, with 16 bases matching TRBD2. The germline CDR1 and CDR2 sequences are LGHDT and YNNKEL (reference sequence). This CDR3 has 15 amino acids. Losses at the gene ends were 5 bases for V and 6 bases for J; bases not matched to a gene: 4. CDR3 DNA sequence: TGTGCCAGCAGCACGGGACTAGCGGGAGGGCGCGAGCAGTACTTC. As protein: CASSTGLAGGREQYF.

In this sample, this clonotype turned up many times. The chain employs TRBV20-1 and TRBJ2-1, with a tentative D call TRBD1 (6 bases). Germline assignment: CDR1 DFQATT and CDR2 SNEGSKA (reference sequence). CDR3 length: 15 amino acids. Deletions cut 4 bases from V and 2 bases from J, with 15 bases between. In nucleotides, the CDR3 is TGCAGTGCTAATCGTCCGGGACACACCTACAATGAGCAGTTCTTC. Amino acids: CSANRPGHTYNEQFF.